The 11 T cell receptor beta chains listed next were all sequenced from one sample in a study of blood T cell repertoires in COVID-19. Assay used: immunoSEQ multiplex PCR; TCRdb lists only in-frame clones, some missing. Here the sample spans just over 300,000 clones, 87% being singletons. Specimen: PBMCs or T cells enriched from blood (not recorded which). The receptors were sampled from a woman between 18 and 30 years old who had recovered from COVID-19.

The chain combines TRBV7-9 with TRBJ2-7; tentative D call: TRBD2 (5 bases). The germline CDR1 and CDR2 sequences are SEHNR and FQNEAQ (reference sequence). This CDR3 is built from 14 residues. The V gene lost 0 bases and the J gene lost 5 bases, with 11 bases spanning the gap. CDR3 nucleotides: TGTGCCAGCAGCTTAGCGGGAGAGAATCACGAGCAGTACTTC. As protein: CASSLAGENHEQYF.

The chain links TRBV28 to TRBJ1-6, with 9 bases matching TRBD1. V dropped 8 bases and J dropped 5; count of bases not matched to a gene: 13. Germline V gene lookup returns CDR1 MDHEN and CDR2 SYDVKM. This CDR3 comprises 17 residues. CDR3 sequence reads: CASSTSRTGDDNSPLHF. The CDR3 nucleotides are TGTGCCAGCTCCACTTCCCGGACAGGGGACGATAATTCACCCCTCCACTTT.

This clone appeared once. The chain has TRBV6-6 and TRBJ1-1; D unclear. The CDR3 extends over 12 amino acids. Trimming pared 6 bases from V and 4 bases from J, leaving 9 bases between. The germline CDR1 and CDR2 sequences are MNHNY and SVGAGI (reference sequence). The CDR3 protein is CASSDAGTEAFF. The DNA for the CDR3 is TGTGCCAGCAGCGACGCGGGCACTGAAGCTTTCTTT.

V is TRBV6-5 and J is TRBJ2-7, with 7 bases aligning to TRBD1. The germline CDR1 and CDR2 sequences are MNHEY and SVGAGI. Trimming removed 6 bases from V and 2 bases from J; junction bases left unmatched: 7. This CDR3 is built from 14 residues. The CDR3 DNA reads TGTGCCAGCAGACCCGACAGGGTGACCTACGAGCAGTACTTC. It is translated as CASRPDRVTYEQYF.

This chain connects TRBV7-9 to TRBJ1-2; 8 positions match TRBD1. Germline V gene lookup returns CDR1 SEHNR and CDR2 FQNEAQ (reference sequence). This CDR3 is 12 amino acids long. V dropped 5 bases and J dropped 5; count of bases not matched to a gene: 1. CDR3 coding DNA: TGTGCCAGCAGCCGGACAGGGTATGGCTACACCTTC. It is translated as CASSRTGYGYTF.

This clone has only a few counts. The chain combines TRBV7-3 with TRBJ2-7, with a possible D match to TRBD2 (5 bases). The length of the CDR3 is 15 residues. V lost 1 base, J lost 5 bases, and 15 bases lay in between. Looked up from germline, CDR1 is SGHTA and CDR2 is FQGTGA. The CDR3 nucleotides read TGTGCCAGCAGCTTAATCGCCCCGGGGTTGGACGAGCAGTACTTC. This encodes CASSLIAPGLDEQYF. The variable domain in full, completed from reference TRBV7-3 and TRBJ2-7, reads GAGVSQTPSNKVTEKGKYVELRCDPISGHTALYWYRQSLGQGPEFLIYFQGTGAADDSGLPNDRFFAVRPEGSVSTLKIQRTERGDSAVYLCASSLIAPGLDEQYFGPGTRLTVT.

The CDR3, as DNA: TGTGCCAGCAGCTCACAGGGTCGTGATGAAAAACTGTTTTTT. Amino acid sequence: CASSSQGRDEKLFF. The rearrangement links TRBV7-2 to TRBJ1-4; D may be TRBD1 (6 bases). The CDR3 extends over 14 amino acids. V was cut by 4 bases and J by 6 bases, with 12 bases left in between. Germline loops: CDR1 SGHTA, CDR2 FQGNSA.

CDR3 protein: CASSQDRTGKQFF. The CDR3 DNA reads as TGTGCCAGCAGCCAAGATAGGACAGGGAAGCAGTTCTTC. The chain joins TRBV14 to TRBJ2-1; 8 bases are a match to TRBD1. V trimming: 0 bases; J trimming: 11 bases; junction bases outside the gene matches: 3. The CDR3 spans 13 residues. Germline loops: CDR1 SGHDN, CDR2 FVKESK.

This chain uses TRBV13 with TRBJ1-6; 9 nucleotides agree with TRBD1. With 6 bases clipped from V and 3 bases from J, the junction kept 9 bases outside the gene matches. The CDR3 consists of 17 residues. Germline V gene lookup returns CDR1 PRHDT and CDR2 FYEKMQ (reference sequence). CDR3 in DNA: TGTGCCAGCAGACCCCCGGGACAGGGCTTCTATAATTCACCCCTCCACTTT. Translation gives CASRPPGQGFYNSPLHF.

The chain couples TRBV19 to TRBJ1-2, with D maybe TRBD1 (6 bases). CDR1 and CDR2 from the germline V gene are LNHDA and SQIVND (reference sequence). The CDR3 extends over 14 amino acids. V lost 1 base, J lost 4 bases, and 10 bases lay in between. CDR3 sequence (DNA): TGTGCCAGTAGTATAGCAGGGGTGAGCTATGGCTACACCTTC. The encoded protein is CASSIAGVSYGYTF.

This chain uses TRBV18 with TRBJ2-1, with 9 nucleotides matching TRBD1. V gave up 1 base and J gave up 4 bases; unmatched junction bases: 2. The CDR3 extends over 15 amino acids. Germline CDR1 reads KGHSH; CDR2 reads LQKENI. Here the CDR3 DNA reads TGTGCCAGCTCACCACGGGACAGGGTTTACAATGAGCAGTTCTTC. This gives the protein CASSPRDRVYNEQFF. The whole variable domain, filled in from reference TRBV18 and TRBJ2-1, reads NAGVMQNPRHLVRRRGQEARLRCSPMKGHSHVYWYRQLPEEGLKFMVYLQKENIIDESGMPKERFSAEFPKEGPSILRIQQVVRGDSAAYFCASSPRDRVYNEQFFGPGTRLTVL.